This T cell receptor beta chain was identified during a study of blood T cell repertoires in COVID-19. This CDR3 contains 13 residues. V gave up 1 base and J gave up 7 bases, with 8 bases separating them. CDR1 is SGHTA and CDR2 is FQGNSA in the germline V gene. Allocation to cohorts depended on clinical history reported by the participants. Per the original data handling: By means of reference gene primer amplification, nucleated cell counts were estimated. Profiling relied on immunoSEQ multiplex PCR, and the TCRdb table lists in-frame clones only, not all of them. V, J and clone size derive from that table, while D and trimming were established from the DNA sequence. Of hundreds of thousands of clones listed, roughly 85% are singletons.

The source material was PBMCs or T cells enriched from blood (not recorded which). The rearrangement joins TRBV7-2 to TRBJ1-3; D is ambiguous. This clonotype was sampled from a woman between 50 and 59 years old who had been exposed to COVID-19. The CDR3 loop is CASSLEARNTIYF. The CDR3 DNA follows: TGTGCCAGCAGCTTAGAGGCGCGGAACACCATATATTTT.